Listed below are T cell receptor beta chains from one sample, sequenced in a study. TCRdb itself ran the 5' RACE reads through MiXCR, one entry per CDR3 protein. Among 5,500 to 6,000 distinct CDR3 sequences, approximately 30% were seen once, and the ten largest hold 7.3%. The sample taken for sequencing was memory CD4+ T cells sorted from a lymph node. These receptors originate from a female donor with breast cancer. The CDR3 runs from the conserved cysteine through the conserved F or W. D genes are given only for firm matches. Clone size is given for some rows only: seen once, a few or many times, or a class if the clone is expanded.

TRBV6-2/TRBV6-3	TRBD1	TRBJ1-2	many	TGTGCCAGCAGTTACTCGGGACAGGGGTATGGCTACACCTTC	CASSYSGQGYGYTF
TRBV12-3/TRBV12-4	.	TRBJ2-2	.	TGTGCCAGCAGTCACTCAGCAGGGAGCGGGGAGCTGTTTTTT	CASSHSAGSGELFF
TRBV10-2	.	TRBJ2-1	.	TGCGCCAGCAGTGAGTCTGCTGGAAGCTCCTACAATGAGCAGTTCTTC	CASSESAGSSYNEQFF
TRBV12-3/TRBV12-4	TRBD2	TRBJ2-5	.	TGTGCCAGCAGCCCTTCGGGCGGGAGGGACCAAGAGACCCAGTACTTC	CASSPSGGRDQETQYF
TRBV6-5	.	TRBJ1-1	few	TGTGCCAGCAGTTACCGCACCTACACTGAAGCTTTCTTT	CASSYRTYTEAFF
TRBV5-1	.	TRBJ1-1	large	TGCGCCAGCAGCAGAGCGACAGAGAACACTGAAGCTTTCTTT	CASSRATENTEAFF
TRBV20-1	.	TRBJ2-4	.	TGCAGTGCTAGCCTCCCACGACTGGCGGAGACCAAAAACATTCAGTACTTC	CSASLPRLAETKNIQYF
TRBV28	TRBD1	TRBJ1-5	few	TGTGCCAGCAGTACGAACGGGGACAGGGAGGCCCTTCAGCCCCAGCATTTT	CASSTNGDREALQPQHF
TRBV7-3	.	TRBJ2-1	.	TGTGTCAGCAGCTACGGGACCAGTAATAATGAGCAGTTCTTC	CVSSYGTSNNEQFF
TRBV4-1	.	TRBJ2-1	.	TGCGCTAGCAGCCACGTGGGGGGCAGGGCTGGCAATGAGCAGTTCTTC	CASSHVGGRAGNEQFF
TRBV30	.	TRBJ2-1	few	TGTGCCTGGAGAGTACCGTCCGGGGGTGCCTACAATGAGCAGTTCTTC	CAWRVPSGGAYNEQFF
TRBV5-6	.	TRBJ2-5	.	TGTGCCAGCAGCCTGACAGGAGCGGATACGCAGTACTTC	CASSLTGADTQYF
TRBV6-5	TRBD2	TRBJ2-3	.	TGTGCCAGCAGATACTCTCGCCGACTAGCGGGAGACACAGATACGCAGTATTTT	CASRYSRRLAGDTDTQYF
TRBV20-1	TRBD1	TRBJ1-1	.	TGTAGTGCTAGAACGGGACAGGGGTTGCACACTGAAGCTCTCTTT	CSARTGQGLHTEALF
TRBV5-5	.	TRBJ2-7	medium-sized	TGTGCCAGCAGCTTCCGGACTAACTCCTACGAGCAGTACTTC	CASSFRTNSYEQYF
TRBV30	.	TRBJ1-1	.	TGTGCCTGGAGTGGGGGGGCATTTTCGGTGAACACTGAAGCTTTCTTT	CAWSGGAFSVNTEAFF
TRBV6-5	TRBD1	TRBJ1-6	many	TGTGCCAGCAGTTACTCGACAGGGACGAGTTCACCCCTCCACTTT	CASSYSTGTSSPLHF
TRBV9	TRBD2	TRBJ2-5	.	TGTGCCAGCAGCCCAGGACTAGCGGGGGGGCTGGAGACCCAGTACTTC	CASSPGLAGGLETQYF
TRBV11-2	TRBD1	TRBJ2-2	many	TGTGCCAGCAGCGGACTGCTGAGGATACAGGGGAGCGGGGAGCTGTTTTTT	CASSGLLRIQGSGELFF
TRBV29-1	.	TRBJ2-7	.	TGCAGCGTTAGGGGGGAGTGGTACGAGCAGTACTTC	CSVRGEWYEQYF
TRBV11-3	.	TRBJ1-3	medium-sized	TGTGCCAGCAGCGGGACGTCGGACACCATATATTTT	CASSGTSDTIYF
TRBV5-1	.	TRBJ2-1	medium-sized	TGCGCCAGCACCATTAGCCCTAGCTCCTACAATGAGCAGTTCTTC	CASTISPSSYNEQFF